The 10 T cell receptor beta chains below were found in one sample sequenced in a study of control samples from healthy donors and cancer patients. The protocol was immunoSEQ multiplex PCR, while the TCRdb copy is restricted to in-frame clones and leaves out a portion. The sample holds 120,000 to 150,000 clones, approximately 88% seen once. Sequencing was performed on blood. Source of these receptors: a young man in good health.

V gene TRBV12-5 combines with J gene TRBJ1-5; a weak D match, TRBD1 (6 bases). Trimming removed 3 bases from V and 3 bases from J, with 9 bases in between. CDR1 is LGHNT, CDR2 FRNRAP, per germline. This CDR3 spans 14 amino acids. For the CDR3, the DNA is TGTGCTAGTGGTTTAGGGGGTTTCAATCAGCCCCAGCATTTT. It yields the protein CASGLGGFNQPQHF.

This rearrangement joins TRBV2 to TRBJ1-2, with 7 bases fitting TRBD1. The CDR3 is 16 residues long. Germline CDR1 SNHLY, CDR2 FYNNEI. V lost 5 bases and J lost 6; bases outside the gene matches: 15. The CDR3 region has the DNA TGTGCCAGCAGTACACAAAGGATGACAGGGAGGGATGGCTACACCTTC. It is translated as CASSTQRMTGRDGYTF.

Remarks on this clone: Other DNA sequences in the same sample also yield this CDR3. V is TRBV6-6 and J is TRBJ2-7; 11 bases line up with TRBD1. V shed 5 bases and J 4 bases; nucleotides not matched to a gene: 7. The CDR3 has 15 residues. Per the germline V gene, CDR1 is MNHNY and CDR2 is SVGAGI (reference sequence). The CDR3 DNA follows: TGTGCCAGCAGTCTAGCCGGGACAGGGGGATACGAGCAGTACTTC. It encodes CASSLAGTGGYEQYF.

V and J are TRBV12-3 or TRBV12-4 and TRBJ2-1; D could derive from TRBD1 or TRBD2 (5 bases each). V gave up 6 bases and J gave up 5 bases, with 8 bases separating them. The CDR3 loop spans 12 amino acids. CDR3 DNA: TGTGCCAGCAGGGGGACCAACAATGAGCAGTTCTTC. It translates to CASRGTNNEQFF.

The rearrangement links TRBV6-5 to TRBJ1-3; D call uncertain. Trimming left V 3 bases short and J 8 bases short, with 14 bases between. Germline assignment: CDR1 MNHEY and CDR2 SVGAGI. This CDR3 spans 14 amino acids. CDR3 protein: CASSYSGNGYTIYF. In nucleotides, the CDR3 is TGTGCCAGCAGTTATTCGGGGAACGGGTACACCATATATTTT.

V and J are TRBV11-2 and TRBJ2-2, with D tentatively TRBD1 or TRBD2 (5 bases each). The CDR3 extends over 15 amino acids. Trimming pared 5 bases from V and 4 bases from J, leaving 14 bases between. Germline V gene data show CDR1 as SGHAT and CDR2 as FQNNGV. The chain's CDR3 is CASSGLFGATGELFF. The CDR3 DNA sequence: TGTGCCAGCAGCGGCCTTTTCGGGGCCACCGGGGAGCTGTTTTTT. The entire variable domain, with the rest obtained from reference TRBV11-2 and TRBJ2-2, is as follows: EAGVAQSPRYKIIEKRQSVAFWCNPISGHATLYWYQQILGQGPKLLIQFQNNGVVDDSQLPKDRFSAERLKGVDSTLKIQPAKLEDSAVYLCASSGLFGATGELFFGEGSRLTVL.

The chain carries TRBV4-2 and TRBJ2-1; 9 bases align to TRBD2. V was clipped by 6 bases and J by 5 bases; unmatched bases: 14. Germline V gene sequence: CDR1 LGHNA, CDR2 YNFKEQ. The CDR3 is made up of 17 amino acids. This chain's CDR3 is CASRRKWASGEDNEQFF. DNA of the CDR3: TGTGCCAGCAGGCGAAAGTGGGCTAGCGGGGAGGACAATGAGCAGTTCTTC.

This chain uses TRBV4-2 with TRBJ2-3; D call uncertain. The germline CDR1 and CDR2 sequences are LGHNA and YNFKEQ. CDR3 length: 15 residues. Trimming took off 1 base at V and 3 bases at J, with 11 bases between the two ends. CDR3 loop: CASSQGVIGTDTQYF. Written as DNA, the CDR3 is TGTGCCAGCAGCCAAGGAGTTATAGGGACAGATACGCAGTATTTT.

This clone was found once. The chain has TRBV7-9 and TRBJ1-6, with D possibly matching TRBD1 (5 bases). The CDR3 contains 14 residues. Germline CDR1 is SEHNR and CDR2 is FQNEAQ (reference sequence). The V gene lost 5 bases and the J gene lost 9 bases, with 14 bases spanning the gap. The CDR3 reads CASSTGGVASPLHF. The CDR3 DNA sequence: TGTGCCAGCAGCACGGGAGGGGTTGCTTCACCCCTCCACTTT.

This sequence joins TRBV5-4 and TRBJ2-7; 9 nucleotides match TRBD2. This CDR3 spans 14 amino acids. The V gene end was trimmed by 5 bases and the J gene end by 0 bases; junction bases not matched to a gene: 3. Germline V gives CDR1 SGHNT, CDR2 YYREEE (reference sequence). This CDR3 reads CASRHSGSSYEQYF. The CDR3 DNA reads as TGTGCCAGCAGACATAGCGGGAGCTCCTACGAGCAGTACTTC. Supplemented by reference TRBV5-4 and TRBJ2-7, the full variable domain reads ETGVTQSPTHLIKTRGQQVTLRCSSQSGHNTVSWYQQALGQGPQFIFQYYREEENGRGNFPPRFSGLQFPNYSSELNVNALELDDSALYLCASRHSGSSYEQYFGPGTRLTVT.